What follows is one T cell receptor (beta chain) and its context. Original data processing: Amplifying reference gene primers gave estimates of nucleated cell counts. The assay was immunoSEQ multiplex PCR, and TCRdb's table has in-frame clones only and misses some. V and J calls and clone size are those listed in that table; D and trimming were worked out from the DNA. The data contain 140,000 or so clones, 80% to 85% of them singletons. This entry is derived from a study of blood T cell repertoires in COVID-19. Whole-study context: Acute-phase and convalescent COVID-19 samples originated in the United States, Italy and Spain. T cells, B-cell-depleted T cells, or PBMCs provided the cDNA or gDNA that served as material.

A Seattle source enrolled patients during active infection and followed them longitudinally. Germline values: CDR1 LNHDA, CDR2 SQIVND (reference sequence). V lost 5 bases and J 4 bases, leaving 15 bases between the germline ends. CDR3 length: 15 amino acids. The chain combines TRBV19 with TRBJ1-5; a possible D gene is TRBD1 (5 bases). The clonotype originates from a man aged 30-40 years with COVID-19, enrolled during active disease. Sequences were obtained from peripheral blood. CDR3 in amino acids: CASSGPGLGNQPQHF. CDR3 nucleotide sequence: TGTGCCAGTAGTGGCCCAGGGTTAGGGAATCAGCCCCAGCATTTT.